One TCR beta chain is described in this entry. Sequenced by immunoSEQ multiplex PCR; TCRdb stores in-frame clones only, minus some. This sample has 95,000 to 150,000 clones; approximately 89% occur once, and the top ten carry about 3%. The sample originates from a study of blood T cell repertoires in COVID-19. Study-wide background: In each case, the material was cDNA or gDNA derived from T cells, B-cell-depleted T cells, or PBMCs.

V lost 8 bases and J lost 1, with 9 bases in between. The CDR3 covers 13 residues. Germline CDR1 SGHRS, CDR2 YFSETQ. The sequencing input was peripheral blood. The chain recombines TRBV5-1 with TRBJ2-2, with D uncertain. The receptor was isolated from an elderly woman with COVID-19, enrolled during active disease. The CDR3 nucleotides read TGCGCCAGTACTTACGAGAACACCGGGGAGCTGTTTTTT. Residues: CASTYENTGELFF.